This T cell receptor (beta chain) emerged from a study of blood T cell repertoires in COVID-19. The wider study: Collection of acute and convalescent COVID-19 samples took place in the United States, Italy and Spain. Sources were T cells, B-cell-depleted T cells, or PBMCs; the material itself was cDNA or gDNA.

The method was immunoSEQ multiplex PCR; TCRdb's version includes in-frame clones alone and lacks a portion of them. The sample consists of 350,000 to 450,000 clones, 85% of them appearing once. Looked up from germline, CDR1 is SEHNR and CDR2 is FQNEAQ (reference sequence). This CDR3 is built from 15 residues. J gave up 5 bases and V 5 bases, and 4 bases lay outside the gene matches. The rearrangement links TRBV7-9 to TRBJ1-6; 9 nucleotides align to TRBD1. The TCR sequence derives from a woman aged 18-35 years with acute or convalescent COVID-19. The sequenced sample consisted of peripheral blood. The CDR3 DNA follows: TGTGCCAGCAGCGGGGGGACAGGGCATAATTCACCCCTCCACTTT. Its translation: CASSGGTGHNSPLHF.